These 10 T cell receptor beta chains originate from one sample sequenced in a study of blood T cell repertoires in COVID-19. Generated by immunoSEQ multiplex PCR, the TCRdb table keeps only in-frame clones and is missing some. The data hold fewer than 400,000 clones, with 85% to 95% observed a single time. Sequences were obtained from PBMCs or T cells enriched from blood (not recorded which). The receptors originated from a woman in her thirties who had been exposed to COVID-19.

The J gene is TRBJ2-7, the V gene TRBV7-2; tentative D call: TRBD2 (5 bases). In germline, CDR1 is SGHTA, CDR2 FQGNSA. The CDR3 contains 14 residues. Trimming removed 0 bases at V and 3 bases at J, with 9 bases between. CDR3 amino acids: CASSLAEAGYEQYF. DNA for the CDR3: TGTGCCAGCAGCTTAGCGGAGGCGGGCTACGAGCAGTACTTC.

This clone was seen a single time. The J gene is TRBJ1-5, the V gene TRBV2; 7 nucleotides align to TRBD1. The CDR3 sequence is 16 residues long. From germline, CDR1 is SNHLY and CDR2 FYNNEI. V trimming: 2 bases; J trimming: 6 bases; junction bases outside the gene matches: 10. The CDR3 nucleotides are TGTGCCAGCAGTGAAAGCCTGGGACAGCGTAGTCAGCCCCAGCATTTT. This encodes CASSESLGQRSQPQHF. Looking up the rest from reference TRBV2 and TRBJ1-5 gives the full variable domain: EPEVTQTPSHQVTQMGQEVILRCVPISNHLYFYWYRQILGQKVEFLVSFYNNEISEKSEIFDDQFSVERPDGSNFTLKIRSTKLEDSAMYFCASSESLGQRSQPQHFGDGTRLSIL.

The V and J genes are TRBV30 and TRBJ1-1; D is undetermined. Trimming took 4 bases from V and 6 from J, leaving 12 bases between them. CDR1 and CDR2 from the germline V gene are GTSNPN and SVGIG (reference sequence). CDR3 length: 12 amino acids. CDR3 coding DNA: TGTGCCTGGAAAGGACGGAGGGCTGAAGCTTTCTTT. This codes for CAWKGRRAEAFF.

The rearrangement joins TRBV6-5 to TRBJ1-5, with D uncertain. The CDR3 has 15 residues. CDR1 MNHEY and CDR2 SVGAGI come from the germline V gene. The V end lost 7 bases, the J end lost 1 base, and 14 bases lay between the germline ends. CDR3 in amino acids: CASTGSSWSNQPQHF. The CDR3 DNA is TGTGCCAGCACGGGGTCCTCGTGGAGCAATCAGCCCCAGCATTTT.

This clone turned up a few times. Other DNA sequences in this specimen translate into the identical CDR3. The rearrangement uses TRBV7-9 and TRBJ1-2, with no clear D. V was clipped by 3 bases and J by 4 bases, with 9 bases between them. CDR3 length: 13 residues. Germline V gives CDR1 SEHNR, CDR2 FQNEAQ (reference sequence). This CDR3 is CASSLTGGYGYTF. The CDR3, as DNA: TGTGCCAGCAGCTTGACGGGAGGCTATGGCTACACCTTC.

This chain joins TRBV5-1 and TRBJ2-5, with D perhaps matching TRBD2 (6 bases). Per germline, CDR1 SGHRS and CDR2 YFSETQ. The CDR3 totals 15 residues. V was shortened by 1 base and J by 0 bases, with 10 bases between the two germline ends. The CDR3 loop reads CASSLTGLNQETQYF. As DNA, the CDR3 is TGCGCCAGCAGCTTGACCGGACTAAACCAAGAGACCCAGTACTTC.

CDR3 coding DNA: TGTGCCAGTAGTATACTGAGTGGGAGAGCCAAAAACATTCAGTACTTC. Translation gives CASSILSGRAKNIQYF. The V and J genes are TRBV19 and TRBJ2-4; maybe TRBD2 (5 bases). This CDR3 has 16 amino acids. Trimming shortened V by 2 bases and J by 0 bases, and 11 bases separated the two germline ends. Germline V gene data show CDR1 as LNHDA and CDR2 as SQIVND (reference sequence).

CDR3: CASRRPSGGNYSYNEQFF. The CDR3 nucleotides are TGCGCCAGCAGACGGCCCAGCGGGGGGAATTACTCCTACAATGAGCAGTTCTTC. The V call is TRBV10-1, the J call TRBJ2-1; 9 bases match TRBD2. In germline, CDR1 is WNHNN, CDR2 SYGVQD (reference sequence). J lost 0 bases, V lost 6 bases, and 12 bases had no gene match. The CDR3 has 18 amino acids.

This clone was detected once. The genes are TRBV18 and TRBJ1-1; D not resolved. CDR3 size: 15 residues. The V gene's germline CDR1 is KGHSH and CDR2 LQKENI. Trimming cost V 4 bases and J 1 base, with 13 bases left between them. CDR3 protein: CASSQNARSNTEAFF. The CDR3 DNA follows: TGTGCCAGCTCACAAAACGCTAGGTCGAACACTGAAGCTTTCTTT.

The V call is TRBV1, the J call TRBJ2-1; no DNA check was done on the table's D call, TRBD2. TRBV1 is a recognized pseudogene. CDR3 length: 10 amino acids. The CDR3 sequence is CTSSPGEQFF. As DNA, the CDR3 is TGCACCAGCAGTCCCGGTGAGCAGTTCTTC.